What follows is one T cell receptor (beta chain) and its context. The data were taken from a study of blood T cell repertoires in COVID-19. Study summary: T cells, B-cell-depleted T cells, or PBMCs supplied cDNA or gDNA.

The CDR3 runs to 15 residues. Looked up from germline, CDR1 is MNHEY and CDR2 is SMNVEV (reference sequence). Unmatched junction bases numbered 10, after V lost 6 bases and J lost 6 bases. Repertoires were generated with immunoSEQ multiplex PCR, while TCRdb's copy carries only in-frame clones and drops some. The sample has 100,000 or so clones, 92% seen once; the top ten hold around 6%. This TCR was sampled from a man in his 70s with acute or convalescent COVID-19. Sequences were obtained from peripheral blood. The V and J genes are TRBV27 and TRBJ2-1; 8 bases line up with TRBD2. The CDR3 is CASSRRAGVGNEQFF. The CDR3 DNA reads TGTGCCAGCAGCCGCCGAGCGGGGGTTGGCAATGAGCAGTTCTTC.